The clone carrying this T cell receptor beta chain came up once. Germline assignment: CDR1 MNHEY and CDR2 SMNVEV (reference sequence). V lost 4 bases to trimming and J lost 1 base; unmatched junction nucleotides: 1. The length of the CDR3 is 13 residues. This sample was included in a study of cytomegalovirus exposure and HLA in healthy donors. PCR employed 60 Vbeta and 13 Jbeta primers. Repertoires were generated with immunoSEQ multiplex PCR, while TCRdb's copy carries only in-frame clones and drops some. The table records 200,000 to 250,000 clones, around 76% of them present only once. This TCR was sampled from a woman aged 40 to 55 in good health and CMV-seropositive. What was sequenced was PBMCs. V gene TRBV27 combines with J gene TRBJ2-7, with 7 bases matching TRBD2. CDR3 residues: CASSWRESYEQYF. The DNA of the CDR3 is TGTGCCAGCAGTTGGCGGGAGTCCTACGAGCAGTACTTC.